This T cell receptor (beta chain) is from a study of long-term antiretroviral therapy in people with HIV (dated by TCRdb to between 2021 and 2024). Background on the whole study: Collection of the earliest samples took place about a decade ahead of the 2015 WHO recommendation for immediate ART, at a time when ART was typically delayed until CD4 counts fell. A retrospective serial study tested whether ART initiation and durable HIV suppression were associated with changes in peripheral blood TRB repertoire composition and diversity. From a few dozen adults with confirmed HIV infection, the cohort provided under 200 cryopreserved PBMC samples, gathered serially across a mean of around six years (range 1-12). Of the 30 participants with HIV, approximately ten were female. No cross-contamination during QIAcube processing turned up in test extractions that ran a monoclonal T-cell line alongside 33 polyclonal samples.

The immunoSEQ hsTCRB v3.0 assay was used at survey level resolution for TRB variable region sequencing. The target sequencing depth for TRB was about 40,000-55,000 T-cell genomes per sample. Pooled TRB libraries were sequenced on an Illumina MiSeq with a v3 150-cycle kit. As for the original processing: Analysis of repertoires was carried out in R inside a reproducible Nextflow workflow spanning QC, data transformation and analysis. LymphoSeq2, an R package for exploring AIRR-Seq data, was used to implement custom analyses. A few samples yielding fewer than 5000 total TRB sequences were excluded, leaving more than 150 analyzed HIV repertoires. Among the approximately 180 retained HIV repertoires, about 59 were collected before ART initiation and roughly 130 were collected after ART initiation. Repertoires were downsampled to 5000 TRB nucleotide sequences, with summary statistics averaged over 100 downsampling iterations. Only TRB sequences with CDR3 regions of at least seven amino acids were retained for analysis. Diversity was measured with a Shannon entropy-derived clonality score and the Gini coefficient. In repertoire networks, the top 5000 CDR3 amino acid sequences were linked whenever an edit distance of one separated two sequences. For TRB CDR3 amino acid sequences, GLIPH2 was used to predict antigen specificity groups and MHC restriction. To flag known CMV, EBV, HIV or tissue antigen associations, CDR3 amino acid sequences were matched against VDJdb and McPAS-TCR. Pre-ART, post-ART and control groups were compared with Wilcoxon signed-rank tests and Holm-Bonferroni correction. TCRdb mirrors the immuneACCESS table, restricted to in-frame sequences. Some clones are absent from its copies; in checked studies, under half trace to an unresolved V gene, and the reason for the others is unknown. That table gives V, J and clone size, and the DNA gave D and trimming. Across this sample there are roughly 17,000 clones, with 79% seen only once. The top ten clonotypes cover 6.5% to 10% of the sample.

The CDR3, cysteine through phenylalanine, is 14 amino acids long. Kept here is only the CDR3 DNA, which spans 42 bases and is read in frame from base 1. V and J lose 2 bases and 4 bases, and a span of 12 bases separates them. CDR1 MNHNY and CDR2 SVGAGI were looked up in the germline V gene (reference sequence). Notes on this clone: Its target antigen remains unknown. Base qualities are missing; no much larger clone stands one base away.

Participants were included only if at least one PBMC sample before ART initiation and at least two post-ART samples were available. Treatment was received in the United States of America by all participants with HIV. Before DNA extraction, cryopreserved samples of about 0.95-10 million PBMC were thawed and then washed. At the time of the earliest PBMC sample, participants with HIV were aged between roughly 20 and 54 years. Per participant, PBMC samples came from 1-4 timepoints prior to ART initiation and 2-8 timepoints following ART initiation, for a median of 7 samples. For every participant, serial HIV viral load, CD4+ T-cell count, ART history and demographic data were obtained. A Qiagen kit on a QIAcube was used to extract genomic DNA from unsorted PBMC, with samples processed in batches of 12. Results and caveats for the whole study, not just this receptor: Expanded TRB clones identified before ART initiation dominated the repertoire across all time points, though the dominance fluctuated and decreased in many PLHIV after ART. Starting ART was linked to a significant rise in TRB diversity, yet even with long-term ART the diversity remained significantly lower than in transplant donor controls. CDR3 length ranges in HIV repertoires were narrower than in controls, and network structure suggested an antigen-experienced repertoire with only a slight naive shift after ART. The samples were dated from about 2004 to 2017, and the ART regimens that were used may be less effective than current ART regimens. Owing to limited PBMC availability, only the TCR beta chain was sequenced, without alpha chain pairing. Because pre-ART samples had limited cell numbers, profiling was done on unsorted PBMC rather than on sorted CD4+ and CD8+ T cells. Inferences about post-ART repertoire changes are limited because no data were available on ART adherence, viral resistance or therapy changes.

The V gene is TRBV6-6 and the J gene is TRBJ2-7; the D segment might be TRBD1 or TRBD2, since each matches 5 bases. The sequence came from a man aged 25-40 years with HIV. The material was unsorted PBMCs, obtained at the start of antiretroviral therapy. This receptor carries the CDR3 CASSYPSREYEQYF. The sequenced DNA: TGTGCCAGCAGTTACCCGTCCAGGGAGTACGAGCAGTACTTC.